Below are 6 T cell receptor beta chains sequenced from a single sample in a study of cytomegalovirus exposure and HLA in healthy donors. The study ran its PCR with 60 Vbeta and 13 Jbeta primers. The repertoire was sequenced with immunoSEQ multiplex PCR; TCRdb's copy has only in-frame clones and lacks some. The top ten clones hold 6% to 6.5% of a sample with some 150,000 clones, 79% of them seen once. Sequencing was performed on PBMCs. These receptors all come from a man aged 50 to 59 in good health and CMV-seropositive.

The V call is TRBV5-5, the J call TRBJ1-4; D is unclear. The CDR3 is made up of 14 amino acids. CDR1 is SGHKS and CDR2 is YYEKEE in the germline V gene (reference sequence). V was shortened by 0 bases and J by 4 bases, with 7 bases between the two germline ends. For the CDR3, the DNA is TGTGCCAGCAGCTTGGGGGCAGTTAATGAAAAACTGTTTTTT. It codes for CASSLGAVNEKLFF.

The DNA of the CDR3 is TGCGCCAGCAGCTTGGGGGGGACTAGCCAGGGCGAGCAGTACTTC. It is translated as CASSLGGTSQGEQYF. The chain recombines TRBV5-1 with TRBJ2-5, with 9 bases lining up with TRBD2. The J call is doubtful: the DNA matches TRBJ2-7 better. The CDR3 runs 15 residues. CDR1 is SGHRS and CDR2 is YFSETQ in the germline V gene.

The V gene is TRBV29-1, the J gene TRBJ2-7; maybe TRBD1 (5 bases). With 4 bases removed from V and 8 bases from J, the gap between germline ends came to 18 bases. Germline V lookup: CDR1 SQVTM, CDR2 ANQGSEA. The CDR3 is made up of 13 amino acids. The CDR3 DNA follows: TGCAGCGTTGTTCAGGGCGACAGAGCGAAGCAGTACTTC. It is translated as CSVVQGDRAKQYF.

This clone was observed a single time. This chain links TRBV5-5 with TRBJ2-7; 8 positions agree with TRBD2. Per the germline V gene, CDR1 is SGHKS and CDR2 is YYEKEE (reference sequence). The CDR3 spans 15 residues. With 6 bases clipped from V and 1 base from J, the junction kept 9 bases outside the gene matches. CDR3 coding DNA: TGTGCCAGCAACCGGGGGCTAGCGGGTTCCTACGAGCAGTACTTC. Its protein product is CASNRGLAGSYEQYF.

This chain links TRBV5-1 with TRBJ2-7, with 12 nucleotides matching TRBD1. Losses at the gene ends were 4 bases for V and 5 bases for J; bases not matched to a gene: 4. Germline CDR1 and CDR2: SGHRS and YFSETQ. This CDR3 comprises 14 residues. The CDR3 here is CASSRGQGANEQYF. The CDR3 nucleotides are TGCGCCAGCAGCAGGGGACAGGGGGCCAACGAGCAGTACTTC.

The chain has TRBV7-8 and TRBJ2-7; the match to TRBD1 covers 9 bases. V shed 4 bases and J 4 bases; nucleotides not matched to a gene: 8. The CDR3 length is 15 residues. Germline CDR1 SGHVS, CDR2 FQNEAQ. CDR3 nucleotides: TGTGCCAGCAGCTGGGGAGCGACAGGGGGGTACGAGCAGTACTTC. Residues: CASSWGATGGYEQYF.